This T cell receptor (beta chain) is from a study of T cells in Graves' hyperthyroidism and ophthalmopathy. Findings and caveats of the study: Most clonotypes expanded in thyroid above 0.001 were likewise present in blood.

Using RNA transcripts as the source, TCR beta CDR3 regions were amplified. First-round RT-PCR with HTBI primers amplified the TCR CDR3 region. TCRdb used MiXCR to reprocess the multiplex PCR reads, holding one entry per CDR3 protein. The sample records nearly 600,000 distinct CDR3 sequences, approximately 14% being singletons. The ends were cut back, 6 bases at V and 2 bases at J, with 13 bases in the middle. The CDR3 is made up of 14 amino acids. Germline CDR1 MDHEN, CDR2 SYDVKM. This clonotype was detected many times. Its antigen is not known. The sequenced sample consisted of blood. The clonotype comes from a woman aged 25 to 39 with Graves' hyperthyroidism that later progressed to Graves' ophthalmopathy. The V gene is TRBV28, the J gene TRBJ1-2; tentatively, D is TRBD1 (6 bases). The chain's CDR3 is CASRPPTGNYGYTF. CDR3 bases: TGTGCCAGCAGACCCCCGACAGGCAACTATGGCTACACCTTC.